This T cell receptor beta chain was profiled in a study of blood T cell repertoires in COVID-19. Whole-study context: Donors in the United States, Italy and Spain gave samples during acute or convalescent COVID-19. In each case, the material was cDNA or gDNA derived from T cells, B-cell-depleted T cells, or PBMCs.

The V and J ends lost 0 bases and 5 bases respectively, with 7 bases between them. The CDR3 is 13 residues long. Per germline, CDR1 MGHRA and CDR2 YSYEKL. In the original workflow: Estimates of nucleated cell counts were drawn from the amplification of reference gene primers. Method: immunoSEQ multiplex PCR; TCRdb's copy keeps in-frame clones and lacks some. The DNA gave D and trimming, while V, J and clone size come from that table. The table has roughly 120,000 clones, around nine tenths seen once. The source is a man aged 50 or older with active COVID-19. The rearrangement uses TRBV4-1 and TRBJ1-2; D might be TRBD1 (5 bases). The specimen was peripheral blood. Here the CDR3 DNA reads TGCGCCAGCAGCCAAGAAGGGGCTTATGGCTACACCTTC. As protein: CASSQEGAYGYTF.